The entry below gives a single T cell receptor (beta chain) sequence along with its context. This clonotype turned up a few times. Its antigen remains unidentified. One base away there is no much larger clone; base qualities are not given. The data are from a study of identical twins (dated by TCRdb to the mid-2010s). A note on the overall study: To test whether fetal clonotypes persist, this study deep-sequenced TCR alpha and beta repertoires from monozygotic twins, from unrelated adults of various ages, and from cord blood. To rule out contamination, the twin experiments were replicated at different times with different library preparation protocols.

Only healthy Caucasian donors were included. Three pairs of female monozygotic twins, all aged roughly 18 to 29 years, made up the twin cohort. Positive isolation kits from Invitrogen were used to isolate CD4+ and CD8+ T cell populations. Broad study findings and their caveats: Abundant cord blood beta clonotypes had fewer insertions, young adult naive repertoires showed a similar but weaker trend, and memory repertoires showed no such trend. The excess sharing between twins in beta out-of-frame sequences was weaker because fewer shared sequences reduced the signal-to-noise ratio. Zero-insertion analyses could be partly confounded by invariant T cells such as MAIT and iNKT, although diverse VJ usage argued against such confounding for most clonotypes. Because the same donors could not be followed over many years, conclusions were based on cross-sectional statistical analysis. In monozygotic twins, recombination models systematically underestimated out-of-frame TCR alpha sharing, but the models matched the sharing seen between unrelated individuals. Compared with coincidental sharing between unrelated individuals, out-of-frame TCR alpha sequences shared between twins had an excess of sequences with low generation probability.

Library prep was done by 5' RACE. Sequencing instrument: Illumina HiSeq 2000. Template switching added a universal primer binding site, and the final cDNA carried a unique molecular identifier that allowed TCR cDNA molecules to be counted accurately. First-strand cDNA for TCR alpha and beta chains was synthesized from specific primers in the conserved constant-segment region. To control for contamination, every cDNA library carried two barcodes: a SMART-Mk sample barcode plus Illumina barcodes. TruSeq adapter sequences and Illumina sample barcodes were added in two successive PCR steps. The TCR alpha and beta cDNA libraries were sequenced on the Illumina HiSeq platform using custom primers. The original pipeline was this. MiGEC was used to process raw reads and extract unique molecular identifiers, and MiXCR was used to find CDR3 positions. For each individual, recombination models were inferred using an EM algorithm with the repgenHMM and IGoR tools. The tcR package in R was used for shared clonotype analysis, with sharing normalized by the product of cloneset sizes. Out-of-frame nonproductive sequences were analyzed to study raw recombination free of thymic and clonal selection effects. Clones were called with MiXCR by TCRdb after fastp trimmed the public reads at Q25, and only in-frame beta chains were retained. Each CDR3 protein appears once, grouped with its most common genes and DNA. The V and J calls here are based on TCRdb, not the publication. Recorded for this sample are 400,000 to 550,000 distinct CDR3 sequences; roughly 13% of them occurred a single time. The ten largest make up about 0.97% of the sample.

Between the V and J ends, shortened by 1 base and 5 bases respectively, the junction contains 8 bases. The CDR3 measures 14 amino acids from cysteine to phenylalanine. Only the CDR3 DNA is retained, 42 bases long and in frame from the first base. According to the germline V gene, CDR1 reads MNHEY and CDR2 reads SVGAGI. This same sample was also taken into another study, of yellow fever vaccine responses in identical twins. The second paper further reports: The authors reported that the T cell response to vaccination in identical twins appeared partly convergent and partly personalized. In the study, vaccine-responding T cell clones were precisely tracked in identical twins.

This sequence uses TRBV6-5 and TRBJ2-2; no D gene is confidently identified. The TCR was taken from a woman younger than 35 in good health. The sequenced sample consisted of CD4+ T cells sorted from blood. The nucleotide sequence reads TGTGCCAGCAGTTACTTTCAGAGGACCGGGGAGCTGTTTTTT. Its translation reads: CASSYFQRTGELFF.